A selection of T cell receptor beta chains follows, all from one sample in a study of shared clonotypes between healthy human individuals. The assay was immunoSEQ multiplex PCR, and TCRdb's table has in-frame clones only and misses some. The sample shows approximately 350,000 clones, approximately 79% of them seen only once. The specimen sequenced was memory CD4+ T cells sorted from blood. The source of these receptors is a man aged 25-45 years in good health. CDR3s include the opening cysteine and the closing phenylalanine or tryptophan. Each record gives: V gene, clone size, D gene, J gene, CDR3 DNA, CDR3 protein. A D gene is named only where the DNA matches it firmly. A clone size is listed for some rows: how often the clone was seen (once, few, many), or a class if it is expanded.

TRBV2,once,-,TRBJ2-5,TGTGCCAGCAGTGAACCTCAGACCCAGTACTTC,CASSEPQTQYF
TRBV5-1,-,-,TRBJ2-7,TGCGCCAGCAGCTTGGTTCTTGGGGCCTACGAGCAGTACTTC,CASSLVLGAYEQYF
TRBV28,-,-,TRBJ1-4,TGTGCCAGCCTAACCCAAACTAATGAAAAACTGTTTTTT,CASLTQTNEKLFF
TRBV7-1,-,TRBD2,TRBJ2-7,TGTGCCAGCAGCTTAGCGGGGGTGCACTACGAGCAGTACTTC,CASSLAGVHYEQYF
TRBV9,-,TRBD2,TRBJ2-2,TGTGCCAGCAGCGTAACTAGCGTGACGAACACCGGGGAGCTGTTTTTT,CASSVTSVTNTGELFF
TRBV9,-,TRBD2,TRBJ2-7,TGTGCCAGCAGCGTAGGACTAGCGGGAGTAGGCTCCTACGAGCAGTACTTC,CASSVGLAGVGSYEQYF
TRBV6-5,-,TRBD2,TRBJ2-1,TGTGCCAGCAGTTACACCGGGACTAGCGGGAGGGTCGAGCAGTTCTTC,CASSYTGTSGRVEQFF
TRBV4-3,-,TRBD1,TRBJ1-1,TGCGCCAGCAGCCACAACAGGGGGCAGCAGAGTACTGAAGCTTTCTTT,CASSHNRGQQSTEAFF
TRBV28,-,-,TRBJ2-5,TGTGCCAGCAGAATAGGGGGGGGGAAGGGGGCGGGAGAGACCCAGTACTTC,CASRIGGGKGAGETQYF
TRBV7-3,-,-,TRBJ2-7,TGTGCCAGCAGCTTAACCGGAGGTATTAGTATGGTTAACGAGCAGTACTTC,CASSLTGGISMVNEQYF
TRBV5-1,-,-,TRBJ1-4,TGCGCCAGCAGCCCAGGCGAGATTTCGGGGTCTGAAAAACTGTTTTTT,CASSPGEISGSEKLFF
TRBV5-1,-,-,TRBJ2-3,TGCGCCAGCAGCTTGGGGCCCCGAGATGGAGGGGTGGATACGCAGTATTTT,CASSLGPRDGGVDTQYF
TRBV19,-,-,TRBJ2-5,TGTGCCAGTAGACCCGGGACTTGGGCTCAAGGAACCCAGTACTTC,CASRPGTWAQGTQYF
TRBV19,-,-,TRBJ2-1,TGTGCCAGTACCGCCAATATAGGTGCCTACAATGAGCAGTTCTTC,CASTANIGAYNEQFF
TRBV5-4,few,TRBD2,TRBJ2-6,TGTGCCAGCAGGGGGAGGGTCTCTGGGGCCAACGTCCTGACTTTC,CASRGRVSGANVLTF
TRBV7-2,-,-,TRBJ1-5,TGTGCCAGCAGCGACCGAAGAAATCAGCCCCAGCATTTT,CASSDRRNQPQHF
TRBV7-2,-,-,TRBJ2-7,TGTGCCAGCAGCTTAGATCGGGGCAAGTCCTACGAGCAGTACTTC,CASSLDRGKSYEQYF
TRBV7-2,-,TRBD2,TRBJ2-1,TGTGCCAGCAGCTTAGCGGCTAGCGGGAGGAGGTTTCAGCAGTTCTTC,CASSLAASGRRFQQFF
TRBV5-1,-,TRBD2,TRBJ2-3,TGCGCCAGCAGCTTGGACCCGGGACTAGCGGGAGGGCTCGCAGATACGCAGTATTTT,CASSLDPGLAGGLADTQYF
TRBV5-8,-,-,TRBJ2-1,TGTGCCAGCAGCCTAGGAGAGTTTTTCTACAATGAGCAGTTCTTC,CASSLGEFFYNEQFF
TRBV25-1,-,TRBD1,TRBJ1-4,TGTGCCAGCAGTGCATCAAGACAGGGCGAAAAACTGTTTTTT,CASSASRQGEKLFF
TRBV27,-,-,TRBJ2-7,TGTGCCAGCAGTTTGAGCCGCAGCTCCTACGAGCAGTACTTC,CASSLSRSSYEQYF
TRBV2,many,-,TRBJ2-1,TGTGCCAGCAGTTTCAATCAGGTTGGCAATGAGCAGTTCTTC,CASSFNQVGNEQFF
TRBV25-1,-,-,TRBJ2-5,TGTGCCAGCAGCGATGAGACCCAGTACTTC,CASSDETQYF
TRBV30,-,-,TRBJ2-2,TGTGCCTGGACTCCGGTCCGACCGAACACCGGGGAGCTGTTTTTT,CAWTPVRPNTGELFF
TRBV7-9,few,TRBD2,TRBJ2-7,TGTGCCAGCAGCTTAGGACTAGCGGGAGCTATTGAGCAGTACTTC,CASSLGLAGAIEQYF
TRBV6-6,-,-,TRBJ2-2,TGTGCCAGCAGCCTAACACCTCGCCCAGGGGCCGGGGAGCTGTTTTTT,CASSLTPRPGAGELFF
TRBV7-2,-,-,TRBJ1-1,TGTGCCAGCAGCTTAGAGTTTATTACTGAAGCTTTCTTT,CASSLEFITEAFF
TRBV6-1,-,-,TRBJ1-5,TGTGCCAGCATCCAGGACCTAAATCAGCCCCAGCATTTT,CASIQDLNQPQHF
TRBV28,-,TRBD1,TRBJ2-3,TGTGCCAGCAGTTTAGTGGGACAGGGATATACGCAGTATTTT,CASSLVGQGYTQYF
TRBV2,-,-,TRBJ2-3,TGTGCCAGCACTGAGGGGACTCGAACAGATACGCAGTATTTT,CASTEGTRTDTQYF
TRBV27,-,TRBD2,TRBJ2-3,TGTGCCAGCCCGCCGATCATAGCGGGAGGAGTTCCAGATACGCAGTATTTT,CASPPIIAGGVPDTQYF
TRBV5-4,-,TRBD2,TRBJ2-7,TGTGCCAGCAGCTCCCTTGGTAGCGGGAAGTACGAGCAGTACTTC,CASSSLGSGKYEQYF
TRBV25-1,-,TRBD2,TRBJ2-5,TGTGCCAGCAGAGCGCCGGGACTAGCGGGAGGCCCGCAAGAGACCCAGTACTTC,CASRAPGLAGGPQETQYF
TRBV6-5,-,TRBD2,TRBJ2-2,TGTGCCAGCAGTTACTCTAGCGGGAGTCGGTACGGGGAGCTGTTTTTT,CASSYSSGSRYGELFF
TRBV10-1,few,-,TRBJ2-3,TGCGCCAGCAGCAGGCGGGGAAGCACAGATACGCAGTATTTT,CASSRRGSTDTQYF
TRBV7-6,-,-,TRBJ2-1,TGTGCCAGCAGCGATAGCTTGGGTCGGACAGTTAACTACAATGAGCAGTTCTTC,CASSDSLGRTVNYNEQFF
TRBV28,-,-,TRBJ2-7,TGTGCCAGCAAGGGTGGAGAGCAGTACTTC,CASKGGEQYF
TRBV28,-,TRBD2,TRBJ2-7,TGTGCCAGCAGTTTTGCCTGGAGGGTCCCAGCGGGAGGACGCGAGCAGTACTTC,CASSFAWRVPAGGREQYF
TRBV5-1,-,TRBD1,TRBJ1-1,TGCGCCAGCAGCCACAAGGGGGCGATGAACACTGAAGCTTTCTTT,CASSHKGAMNTEAFF
TRBV5-1,-,-,TRBJ2-7,TGCGCCAGCAGCTCCCCGGACGGCTACGAGCAGTACTTC,CASSSPDGYEQYF
TRBV2,-,-,TRBJ2-2,TGTGCCAGCAGTAAGCAGGGGACGGGGAACACCGGGGAGCTGTTTTTT,CASSKQGTGNTGELFF
TRBV18,-,-,TRBJ2-1,TGTGCCAGCTCACACAAAAACAATGAGCAGTTCTTC,CASSHKNNEQFF
TRBV2,-,-,TRBJ2-1,TGTGCCTCGTCCCACGTGGATGAGCAGTTCTTC,CASSHVDEQFF
TRBV7-2,-,TRBD2,TRBJ2-7,TGTGCCAGCAGCTTATACCCGCAGGCGGGAGGGCCGCGGGAGCAGTACTTC,CASSLYPQAGGPREQYF